This T cell receptor (beta chain) derives from a study of blood T cell repertoires in COVID-19. Background on the study: Material from acute and convalescent COVID-19 was sourced from the United States, Italy and Spain. The analysed material was cDNA or gDNA that came from T cells, B-cell-depleted T cells, or PBMCs.

CDR1 and CDR2 from the germline V gene are LGHDT and YNNKEL (reference sequence). V was clipped by 4 bases and J by 2 bases, with 18 bases between them. The CDR3 consists of 16 residues. This clone was seen more than once but under ten times. Source study methods: It was from reference gene primer amplification that nucleated cell counts were estimated. TCRdb's copy holds only in-frame clones and misses some; the assay was immunoSEQ multiplex PCR. V and J calls and clone size are as listed in that table; D and trimming were resolved from the DNA. The repertoire has hundreds of thousands of clones, more than 85% of them found once; the top ten carry roughly 3%.

The chain recombines TRBV3-1 (or the pseudogene TRBV3-2) with TRBJ2-7; a weak D match, TRBD1 (6 bases). The sequence was collected from a man between 60 and 75 years old with acute or convalescent COVID-19. The source material was peripheral blood. CDR3 in DNA: TGTGCCAGCAGCCCGAACTTGGGACAAGCTGCCTACGAGCAGTACTTC. It specifies CASSPNLGQAAYEQYF.